The clone carrying this T cell receptor (beta chain) was counted many times. What it binds is unknown. TCR beta CDR3 sequences were amplified from RNA transcripts. The TCR CDR3 was amplified in a first-round RT-PCR using the HTBI primer set. One entry per CDR3 protein, called by TCRdb with MiXCR from the multiplex PCR reads. The sample contains about 520,000 distinct CDR3 sequences, roughly a quarter of which appear only once. This sample is part of a study of T cells in Graves' hyperthyroidism and ophthalmopathy. Patients with ophthalmopathy all had a Clinical Activity Score of at least 3, a NOSPECS grade of at least 4 and duration under 3 months. Lactation, pregnancy, other autoimmune disease or uncontrolled infection excluded patients. Findings and limits, study-wide: Blood held most thyroid clonotypes expanded above 0.001 frequency.

The sequenced sample consisted of blood. This TCR was sampled from a woman aged 30 to 39 with Graves' ophthalmopathy.

The CDR3 DNA sequence: TGTGCCAGCAGTGAATTGGGATCTCGGTCTGGAAACACCATATATTTT. As protein: CASSELGSRSGNTIYF. The chain carries TRBV25-1 and TRBJ1-3; D is uncertain. In germline, CDR1 is MGHDK, CDR2 SYGVNS. This CDR3 region has 16 residues. Trimming cost V 1 base and J 1 base, with 11 bases left between them.